This TCR beta chain came from a study of T cell changes during pregnancy in multiple sclerosis. TCRdb keeps only in-frame clones here, not all; method: immunoSEQ multiplex PCR. The data contain some 60,000 clones, approximately 90% of them singletons. This TCR derives from a female donor in good health, enrolled as a control in a pregnancy study. The material was peripheral blood, obtained in the third trimester of pregnancy.

This CDR3 is CASSPGTSGTDTQYF. The CDR3 region has the DNA TGCGCCAGCAGCCCCGGGACTAGCGGCACAGATACGCAGTATTTT. The rearrangement joins TRBV5-1 to TRBJ2-3; 10 nucleotides match TRBD2. V lost 4 bases to trimming and J lost 1 base; unmatched junction nucleotides: 3. Per the germline V gene, CDR1 is SGHRS and CDR2 is YFSETQ. This CDR3 is built from 15 residues.